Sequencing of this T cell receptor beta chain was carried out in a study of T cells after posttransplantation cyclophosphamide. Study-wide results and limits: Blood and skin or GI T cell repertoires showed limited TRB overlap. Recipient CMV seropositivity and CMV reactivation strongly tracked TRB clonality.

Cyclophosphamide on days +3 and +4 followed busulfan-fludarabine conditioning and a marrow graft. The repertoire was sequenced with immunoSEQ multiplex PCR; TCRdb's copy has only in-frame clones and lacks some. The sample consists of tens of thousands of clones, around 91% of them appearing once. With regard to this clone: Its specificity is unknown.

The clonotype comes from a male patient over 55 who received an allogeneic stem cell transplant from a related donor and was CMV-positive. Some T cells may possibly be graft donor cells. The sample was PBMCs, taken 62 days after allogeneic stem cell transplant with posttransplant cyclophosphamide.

The DNA of the CDR3 is TGTGCCAGCAGCTTCGTGGGGAGCTCCTACGAGCAGTACTTC. This sequence encodes CASSFVGSSYEQYF. This chain connects TRBV7-9 to TRBJ2-7, with D perhaps TRBD2 (5 bases). The CDR3 length is 14 residues. The V gene lost 3 bases and the J gene lost 0 bases, with 9 bases spanning the gap. Germline V lookup: CDR1 SEHNR, CDR2 FQNEAQ (reference sequence).